Shown below are 27 T cell receptor beta chains from a single sample sequenced in a study of identical twins. Via MiXCR, TCRdb re-called the 5' RACE reads, giving one row per CDR3 protein. The repertoire consists of about 480,000 distinct CDR3 sequences, with 12% to 15% occurring once and the leading ten covering 0.5% to 0.65%. The sample was also reused in another study, on yellow fever vaccine responses in identical twins.

Sequencing was carried out using CD4+ T cells sorted from blood. The source is a woman between 18 and 30 years old in good health.

This clonotype was recorded many times. The rearrangement uses TRBV6-2 or TRBV6-3 and TRBJ2-1, with D tentatively TRBD2 (6 bases). Germline values: CDR1 MNHEY, CDR2 SVGEGT. The CDR3 has 15 residues. V shed 3 bases and J shed 6 bases, with 15 bases lying between them. In nucleotides, the CDR3 is TGTGCCAGCAGTTATTATGCGGGACGAACCAATGAGCAGTTCTTC. This encodes CASSYYAGRTNEQFF.

This clonotype turned up a few times. The rearrangement joins TRBV20-1 to TRBJ1-1, with unresolved D. CDR1 DFQATT and CDR2 SNEGSKA come from the germline V gene (reference sequence). The CDR3 extends over 12 amino acids. V was cut by 5 bases and J by 1 base, with 8 bases left in between. CDR3 amino acids: CSAPTGNTEAFF. In DNA form, the CDR3 reads TGCAGTGCTCCCACGGGGAACACTGAAGCTTTCTTT.

The chain is built from TRBV6-1 and TRBJ2-2; D might be TRBD1 (6 bases). This CDR3 is 16 amino acids long. Trimming pared 4 bases from V and 2 bases from J, leaving 14 bases between. Germline V gene data show CDR1 as MNHNS and CDR2 as SASEGT. CDR3 loop: CASSGSTGINTGELFF. CDR3 coding DNA: TGTGCCAGCAGTGGAAGTACAGGGATCAACACCGGGGAGCTGTTTTTT.

This clonotype was recorded once. The CDR3 here is CASSYWSRTGTETQYF. The CDR3 DNA sequence: TGTGCCAGCAGTTATTGGTCACGGACAGGGACGGAGACCCAGTACTTC. The rearrangement joins TRBV27 to TRBJ2-5; 8 positions match TRBD1. The V segment lost 4 bases and the J segment 5 bases; nucleotides outside the gene matches: 12. This CDR3 is built from 16 residues. Germline CDR1 reads MNHEY; CDR2 reads SMNVEV (reference sequence).

This rearrangement joins TRBV3-1 to TRBJ2-1; TRBD2 matches 9 bases. Per the germline V gene, CDR1 is LGHDT and CDR2 is YNNKEL (reference sequence). Unmatched junction bases numbered 7, after V lost 8 bases and J lost 5 bases. The length of the CDR3 is 14 residues. DNA for the CDR3: TGTGCCAGCTGCAGACTAGCGGAGAACAATGAGCAGTTCTTC. It yields the protein CASCRLAENNEQFF.

In this sample, this clonotype turned up many times. This chain joins TRBV5-1 and TRBJ1-3; D gene ambiguous. Per the germline V gene, CDR1 is SGHRS and CDR2 is YFSETQ. The CDR3 spans 15 residues. Trimming left V 0 bases short and J 1 base short, with 8 bases between. The CDR3 nucleotides are TGCGCCAGCAGCTTGGAAGGAGGATCTGGAAACACCATATATTTT. Translating gives CASSLEGGSGNTIYF.

This clonotype was counted many times. The chain employs TRBV4-3 and TRBJ2-3, with no clear D. This CDR3 is 15 amino acids long. V was pared by 0 bases and J by 8 bases, with 15 bases between. Germline values: CDR1 LGHNA, CDR2 YSLEER. The CDR3 spells CASSQERRVHGTQYF. The CDR3 bases are TGCGCCAGCAGCCAAGAACGTAGGGTTCATGGTACGCAGTATTTT.

The sample holds a few counts of this clonotype. The chain is built from TRBV28 and TRBJ2-2; 10 positions agree with TRBD1. The V and J ends lost 6 bases and 5 bases, in that order; junction bases with no gene match: 9. The germline CDR1 and CDR2 sequences are MDHEN and SYDVKM. The CDR3 covers 16 residues. Written as DNA, the CDR3 is TGTGCCAGCAGCGCACCGGGACAGGGGACGACCGGGGAGCTGTTTTTT. Its translation is CASSAPGQGTTGELFF.

The J gene is TRBJ2-7, the V gene TRBV5-6; 9 nucleotides agree with TRBD1. Germline V gives CDR1 SGHDT, CDR2 YYEEEE. The CDR3 extends over 15 amino acids. Germline trimming cut 4 bases from V and 9 bases from J; bases unmatched to any gene: 14. The CDR3 DNA follows: TGTGCCAGCAGCATAGAACCGGGACAGGGAGGTGGGCAGTACTTC. Translated, it gives CASSIEPGQGGGQYF.

The sample holds a few counts of this clonotype. The rearrangement joins TRBV5-1 to TRBJ2-7, with TRBD1 matching 7 bases. CDR1 is SGHRS, CDR2 YFSETQ, per germline. The CDR3 spans 14 residues. The V segment lost 0 bases and the J segment 5 bases; nucleotides outside the gene matches: 5. CDR3 DNA sequence: TGCGCCAGCAGCTTGGACGGGACAGCAAACGAGCAGTACTTC. Encoded protein: CASSLDGTANEQYF.

This clonotype was seen only once. One junction end disagrees with the germline gene, perhaps due to a read error. The genes are TRBV20-1 and TRBJ2-2, with 8 bases fitting TRBD1. The CDR3 runs 17 residues. Germline-derived CDR1 and CDR2 are DFQATT and SNEGSKA (reference sequence). The CDR3: CSARDHRTGSVTGELFF. The CDR3 bases are TGCAGCGCTAGAGATCATCGGACAGGGTCGGTAACCGGGGAGCTGTTTTTT.

This clonotype was seen a few times. The chain has TRBV15 and TRBJ2-5; the D gene is possibly TRBD1 (6 bases). Looked up from germline, CDR1 is LNHNV and CDR2 is YYDKDF (reference sequence). The CDR3 has 14 residues. Trimming stripped 3 bases from V and 3 bases from J, with 11 bases between. In DNA, the CDR3 is TGTGCCACCAGCAGGGGACAACGGGAAGAGACCCAGTACTTC. Its translation is CATSRGQREETQYF.

This clonotype came up a few times. The CDR3 DNA follows: TGCAGTGCTAGTCGACTTGCGGGAGCTACAGACGAGCAGTACTTC. Translation gives CSASRLAGATDEQYF. This sequence joins TRBV20-1 and TRBJ2-7, with 7 bases matching TRBD2. Germline lookup yields CDR1 DFQATT and CDR2 SNEGSKA (reference sequence). With 3 bases clipped from V and 5 bases from J, the junction kept 13 bases outside the gene matches. The length of the CDR3 is 15 residues.

V gene TRBV6-2 or TRBV6-3 combines with J gene TRBJ2-4; 10 bases agree with TRBD2. This CDR3 is 14 amino acids long. V was clipped by 8 bases and J by 0 bases; unmatched bases: 1. Per germline, CDR1 MNHEY and CDR2 SVGEGT. CDR3: CASVAGGAKNIQYF. The DNA of the CDR3 is TGTGCCAGCGTAGCGGGGGGAGCCAAAAACATTCAGTACTTC.

This clonotype appeared a few times. The V call is TRBV5-1, the J call TRBJ2-7; 9 positions match TRBD2. The CDR3 has 14 amino acids. Germline assignment: CDR1 SGHRS and CDR2 YFSETQ. With 3 bases clipped from V and 5 bases from J, the junction kept 6 bases outside the gene matches. The CDR3 spells CASSSGLAAHEQYF. The CDR3 nucleotides are TGCGCCAGCAGCTCGGGACTAGCAGCCCACGAGCAGTACTTC.

This clonotype was counted a few times. This sequence joins TRBV6-2 or TRBV6-3 and TRBJ2-2; D may be TRBD2 (6 bases). Germline V gives CDR1 MNHEY, CDR2 SVGEGT. This CDR3 has 22 amino acids. V lost 5 bases and J 8 bases, leaving 39 bases between the germline ends. In DNA form, the CDR3 reads TGTGCCAGCAGTCCGAGACTAGAGGAGGGTCCATCGTGGATACTAAGTAAGGGGGAGCTGTTTTTT. This encodes CASSPRLEEGPSWILSKGELFF.

This clonotype was detected many times. This chain joins TRBV20-1 and TRBJ2-5; no clear D gene. CDR3 length: 11 residues. With 2 bases removed from V and 5 bases from J, the gap between germline ends came to 6 bases. CDR1 and CDR2 from the germline V gene are DFQATT and SNEGSKA (reference sequence). CDR3 loop: CSARFLETQYF. CDR3 sequence (DNA): TGCAGTGCTAGATTTCTGGAGACCCAGTACTTC.

This sequence joins TRBV4-1 and TRBJ2-1, with TRBD1 matching over 10 bases. CDR3 size: 15 residues. Germline V gene data show CDR1 as MGHRA and CDR2 as YSYEKL. J was trimmed by 2 bases and V by 7 bases; bases with no gene match: 5. The CDR3 coding sequence is TGCGCCAGCACGCTTGGACAGGGGGCCTACAATGAGCAGTTCTTC. Protein sequence: CASTLGQGAYNEQFF.

The table lists this clonotype with many counts. The rearrangement uses TRBV4-3 and TRBJ1-6, with D possibly being TRBD1 (5 bases). The CDR3 extends over 19 amino acids. From germline, CDR1 is LGHNA and CDR2 YSLEER. Trimming shortened V by 0 bases and J by 0 bases, and 15 bases separated the two germline ends. CDR3 amino acids: CASSQEQAGRSSYNSPLHF. CDR3 nucleotides: TGCGCCAGCAGCCAAGAACAGGCAGGCCGGAGCTCCTATAATTCACCCCTCCACTTT.

This rearrangement joins TRBV12-5 to TRBJ1-2, with D unclear. The germline CDR1 and CDR2 sequences are LGHNT and FRNRAP. Trimming pared 1 base from V and 6 bases from J, leaving 9 bases between. The CDR3 covers 13 residues. The CDR3, as DNA: TGTGCTAGTGGTTTGGCCTTGACGGATGGCTACACCTTC. Amino acid sequence: CASGLALTDGYTF.

The table lists this clonotype with a few counts. The V call is TRBV10-3, the J call TRBJ1-6, with 7 bases lining up with TRBD1. The germline V gene encodes CDR1 ENHRY and CDR2 SYGVKD. The junction had 3 bases not matched to a gene; V was cut back by 3 bases and J by 4 bases. The CDR3 length is 15 residues. Here the CDR3 DNA reads TGTGCCATCAGTGATTCGGGACAGTATAATTCACCCCTCCACTTT. Its translation: CAISDSGQYNSPLHF.

The V call is TRBV7-9, the J call TRBJ2-3, with D maybe TRBD1 (7 bases). CDR1 is SEHNR, CDR2 FQNEAQ, per germline (reference sequence). There are 15 residues in the CDR3. Trimming shortened V by 5 bases and J by 1 base, and 13 bases separated the two germline ends. The CDR3 DNA reads as TGTGCCAGCAGCACAGGGGAGGTTGGCACAGATACGCAGTATTTT. Translated: CASSTGEVGTDTQYF.

This clonotype came up a few times. The rearrangement links TRBV5-1 to TRBJ2-3; 8 bases are a match to TRBD2. V was clipped by 2 bases and J by 1 base; unmatched bases: 9. In germline, CDR1 is SGHRS, CDR2 YFSETQ. The CDR3 has 17 residues. The CDR3 region has the DNA TGCGCCAGCAGCTTAACCCCGAGCGGGAGTGGCACAGATACGCAGTATTTT. Its protein is CASSLTPSGSGTDTQYF. Full variable domain (outside the CDR3, taken from reference TRBV5-1 and TRBJ2-3): KAGVTQTPRYLIKTRGQQVTLSCSPISGHRSVSWYQQTPGQGLQFLFEYFSETQRNKGNFPGRFSGRQFSNSRSEMNVSTLELGDSALYLCASSLTPSGSGTDTQYFGPGTRLTVL.

The chain employs TRBV14 and TRBJ2-1; 9 bases are a match to TRBD2. Germline V gene sequence: CDR1 SGHDN, CDR2 FVKESK. This CDR3 has 16 amino acids. The V segment lost 0 bases and the J segment 4 bases; nucleotides outside the gene matches: 4. The CDR3 sequence is CASSQDKGLAYNEQFF. The CDR3 nucleotides read TGTGCCAGCAGCCAAGATAAGGGACTAGCTTACAATGAGCAGTTCTTC.

This chain joins TRBV20-1 and TRBJ2-2; no clear D. The CDR3 contains 13 residues. Trimming removed 3 bases at V and 7 bases at J, with 12 bases between. CDR1 is DFQATT and CDR2 is SNEGSKA in the germline V gene (reference sequence). The DNA of the CDR3 is TGCAGTGCTAGGCCCTATGTGAACGGGGAGCTGTTTTTT. Its protein is CSARPYVNGELFF.

V and J are TRBV5-1 and TRBJ2-2, with 14 bases aligning to TRBD2. CDR1 and CDR2 (germline): SGHRS, YFSETQ. The CDR3 runs to 18 residues. Trimming at V came to 4 bases and at J to 3 bases, leaving 8 bases not matched to a gene. The CDR3 region is CASSRPTSGGEHTGELFF. CDR3 in DNA: TGCGCCAGCAGCCGTCCGACTAGCGGGGGGGAGCACACCGGGGAGCTGTTTTTT.

This clonotype has only a few counts. J is TRBJ2-7 and V is TRBV28; 9 nucleotides line up with TRBD1. J lost 2 bases, V lost 5 bases, and 10 bases had no gene match. Germline lookup yields CDR1 MDHEN and CDR2 SYDVKM. The length of the CDR3 is 16 residues. The CDR3 loop reads CASSTTGQGFTYEQYF. CDR3 nucleotides: TGTGCCAGCAGTACCACGGGACAGGGCTTCACCTACGAGCAGTACTTC.